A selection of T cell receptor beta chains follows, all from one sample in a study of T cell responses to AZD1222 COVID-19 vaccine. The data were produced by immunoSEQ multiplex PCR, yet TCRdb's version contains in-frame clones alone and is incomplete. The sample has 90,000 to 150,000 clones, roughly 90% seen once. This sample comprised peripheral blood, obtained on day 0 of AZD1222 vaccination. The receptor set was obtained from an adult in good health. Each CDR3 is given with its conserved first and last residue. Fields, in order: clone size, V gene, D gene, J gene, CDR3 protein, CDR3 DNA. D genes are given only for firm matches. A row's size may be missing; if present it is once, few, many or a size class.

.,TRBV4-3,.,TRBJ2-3,CASSQELRTDTQYF,TGCGCCAGCAGCCAAGAGTTGAGGACAGATACGCAGTATTTT
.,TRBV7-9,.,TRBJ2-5,CATSLPRPSQETQYF,TGTGCCACATCCCTACCGAGGCCCAGCCAAGAGACCCAGTACTTC
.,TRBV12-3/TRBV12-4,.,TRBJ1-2,CASEGPGDYGYTF,TGTGCCAGCGAAGGTCCAGGGGACTATGGCTACACCTTC
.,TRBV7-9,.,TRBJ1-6,CASSRQTGMDSPLHF,TGTGCCAGCAGCCGCCAAACAGGGATGGATTCACCCCTCCACTTT
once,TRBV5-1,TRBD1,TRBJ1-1,CASSWGRGQRWVGGMNTEAFF,TGCGCCAGCAGTTGGGGCAGGGGACAGAGGTGGGTTGGGGGAATGAACACTGAAGCTTTCTTT
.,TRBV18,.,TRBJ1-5,CASSPPFGSNQPQHF,TGTGCCAGCTCACCACCGTTCGGTAGCAATCAGCCCCAGCATTTT
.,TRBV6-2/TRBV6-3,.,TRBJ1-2,CASSRPGLYGYTF,TGTGCCAGCAGCCGGCCCGGGTTGTATGGCTACACCTTC
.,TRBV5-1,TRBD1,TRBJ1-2,CASSRDRPNSNYGYTF,TGCGCCAGCAGCCGGGACAGGCCCAATTCTAACTATGGCTACACCTTC
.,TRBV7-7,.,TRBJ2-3,CASSLSPGSADTQYF,TGTGCTAGCAGCTTAAGTCCCGGCTCCGCAGATACGCAGTATTTT
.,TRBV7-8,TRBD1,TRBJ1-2,CASSLWDRGGTYGYTF,TGTGCCAGCAGCTTGTGGGACAGGGGAGGGACTTATGGCTACACCTTC
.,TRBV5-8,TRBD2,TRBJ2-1,CASSSLTSGGYNEQFF,TGTGCCAGCAGCTCGTTAACTAGCGGGGGCTACAATGAGCAGTTCTTC
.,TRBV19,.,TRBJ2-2,CASSGWTENTGELFF,TGTGCCAGTAGTGGGTGGACAGAGAACACCGGGGAGCTGTTTTTT
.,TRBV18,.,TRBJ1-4,CASSPSIEKLFF,TGTGCCAGCTCACCATCGATTGAAAAACTGTTTTTT
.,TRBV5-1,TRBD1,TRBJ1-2,CASSPGGNYGYTF,TGCGCCAGCAGCCCAGGGGGAAACTATGGCTACACCTTC
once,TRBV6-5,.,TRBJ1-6,CATFRTGGGNSPLHF,TGTGCCACGTTCAGGACTGGGGGAGGGAATTCACCCCTCCACTTT
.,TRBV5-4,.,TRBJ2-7,CASSLDRGGAREQYF,TGTGCCAGCAGCTTGGACAGGGGAGGTGCGCGCGAGCAGTACTTC
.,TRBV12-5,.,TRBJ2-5,CASGQGYGQRETQYF,TGTGCTAGTGGCCAGGGGTACGGGCAACGAGAGACCCAGTACTTC
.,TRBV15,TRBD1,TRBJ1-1,CATSRAIMTGGTEAFF,TGTGCCACCAGCAGAGCTATTATGACAGGGGGCACTGAAGCTTTCTTT
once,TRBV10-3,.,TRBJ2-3,CAILGVGTDTQYF,TGTGCCATCCTTGGTGTTGGGACAGATACGCAGTATTTT
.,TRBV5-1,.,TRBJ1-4,CASSTNRGEKLFF,TGCGCCAGCAGCACAAATAGAGGTGAAAAACTGTTTTTT
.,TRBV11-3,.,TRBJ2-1,CASSSRGAAWNEQFF,TGTGCCAGCAGCTCTCGGGGGGCCGCGTGGAATGAGCAGTTCTTC
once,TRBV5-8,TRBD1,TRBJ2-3,CASSLQGAGADTQYF,TGTGCCAGCAGCCTACAGGGGGCTGGGGCAGATACGCAGTATTTT